A single sample is the source of the 20 T cell receptor beta chains below, sequenced in a study of identifying expanded T cells in peripheral blood. The table came from immunoSEQ multiplex PCR; TCRdb's copy has only in-frame clones and leaves some out. Here the sample spans over 90,000 clones, 70% to 90% being singletons. Sequenced material: blood. The receptors shown here come from a person between 18 and 75 years old in good health.

The rearrangement joins TRBV4-1 to TRBJ1-2; no firm D call. Trimming took off 0 bases at V and 0 bases at J, with 8 bases between the two ends. The CDR3 is made up of 15 amino acids. Germline V lookup: CDR1 MGHRA, CDR2 YSYEKL. The CDR3 coding sequence is TGCGCCAGCAGCCAAGAGTGGGGTTCTAACTATGGCTACACCTTC. It yields the protein CASSQEWGSNYGYTF.

This chain joins TRBV5-5 and TRBJ1-1; D ambiguous. CDR3 length equals 15 residues. The V end was cut by 3 bases, the J end by 1 base, with 13 bases between. CDR1 and CDR2 from the germline V gene are SGHKS and YYEKEE (reference sequence). This CDR3 reads CASSSTTRSNTEAFF. CDR3 in DNA: TGTGCCAGCAGCTCCACTACGCGGTCGAACACTGAAGCTTTCTTT. Variable domain in full (rest from reference TRBV5-5 and TRBJ1-1): DAGVTQSPTHLIKTRGQQVTLRCSPISGHKSVSWYQQVLGQGPQFIFQYYEKEERGRGNFPDRFSARQFPNYSSELNVNALLLGDSALYLCASSSTTRSNTEAFFGQGTRLTVV.

The chain is built from TRBV29-1 and TRBJ2-1; the D is unclear. The V end lost 5 bases, the J end lost 8 bases, and 16 bases lay between the germline ends. The CDR3 consists of 13 residues. Per the germline V gene, CDR1 is SQVTM and CDR2 is ANQGSEA. The CDR3 here is CSVRATLIDEQFF. CDR3 DNA sequence: TGCAGCGTTCGCGCGACACTGATCGATGAGCAGTTCTTC.

CDR3 nucleotide sequence: TGTGCCAGTAGTAAGAGTATTAGTCAGGGGCTTAGTGGCTACACCTTC. Amino acid sequence: CASSKSISQGLSGYTF. V is TRBV19 and J is TRBJ1-2; perhaps TRBD1 as D (6 bases). V lost 4 bases to trimming and J lost 7 bases, with 22 bases between them. The germline V gene has CDR1 LNHDA and CDR2 SQIVND (reference sequence). This CDR3 spans 16 amino acids. The full variable domain, completed using reference TRBV19 and TRBJ1-2, is DGGITQSPKYLFRKEGQNVTLSCEQNLNHDAMYWYRQDPGQGLRLIYYSQIVNDFQKGDIAEGYSVSREKKESFPLTVTSAQKNPTAFYLCASSKSISQGLSGYTFGSGTRLTVV.

This chain joins TRBV10-1 and TRBJ2-5; 7 positions match TRBD1. The V and J ends lost 0 bases and 4 bases, in that order; junction bases with no gene match: 11. Germline assignment: CDR1 WNHNN and CDR2 SYGVQD (reference sequence). This CDR3 spans 17 amino acids. The CDR3: CASSESPRQGIGETQYF. CDR3 DNA sequence: TGCGCCAGCAGTGAGTCCCCTCGACAGGGAATCGGAGAGACCCAGTACTTC.

V and J are TRBV6-6 and TRBJ1-5, with 7 bases aligning to TRBD1. J gave up 5 bases and V 6 bases, and 13 bases lay outside the gene matches. Germline lookup yields CDR1 MNHNY and CDR2 SVGAGI (reference sequence). The CDR3 length is 16 residues. DNA for the CDR3: TGTGCCAGCAGAAGCTCCGGGACAGCCTTCTATCAGCCCCAGCATTTT. Its protein product is CASRSSGTAFYQPQHF.

The rearrangement joins TRBV18 to TRBJ1-5, with D unclear. Per the germline V gene, CDR1 is KGHSH and CDR2 is LQKENI. Trimming cost V 0 bases and J 9 bases, with 21 bases left between them. The CDR3 sequence is 17 residues long. The CDR3 bases are TGTGCCAGCTCACCACCGGGAGAAGCTTATTCGACCCGGCCCCAGCATTTT. Its protein is CASSPPGEAYSTRPQHF.

The chain combines TRBV7-2 with TRBJ1-5; D remains ambiguous. Trimming cost V 4 bases and J 0 bases, with 10 bases left between them. The CDR3 is 15 residues long. In germline, CDR1 is SGHTA, CDR2 FQGNSA. The CDR3 DNA follows: TGTGCCAGCAGCTATCAGAGTTATAGCAATCAGCCCCAGCATTTT. Amino acid sequence: CASSYQSYSNQPQHF.

The J gene is TRBJ1-3, the V gene TRBV11-3; D unclear. This CDR3 region has 15 residues. CDR1 and CDR2 from the germline V gene are SGHNT and YENEEA. The V end was cut by 3 bases, the J end by 3 bases, with 12 bases between. The CDR3 region is CASSFGPSIGNTIYF. For the CDR3, the DNA is TGTGCCAGCAGCTTTGGGCCGTCGATTGGAAACACCATATATTTT.

This clone came up a few times. The chain combines TRBV10-2 with TRBJ2-7; D not resolved. V lost 5 bases, J lost 4 bases, and 12 bases lay in between. Per germline, CDR1 WSHSY and CDR2 SAAADI. This CDR3 is built from 13 residues. The CDR3 region is CASSNEPTYEQYF. Here the CDR3 DNA reads TGCGCCAGCAGTAATGAACCGACGTACGAGCAGTACTTC.

The rearrangement joins TRBV27 to TRBJ1-1; TRBD1 matches 8 bases. Germline lookup yields CDR1 MNHEY and CDR2 SMNVEV (reference sequence). The length of the CDR3 is 15 residues. V gave up 5 bases and J gave up 1 base; unmatched junction bases: 6. The CDR3 sequence: CASSLSGTGNTEAFF. The DNA for the CDR3 is TGTGCCAGCAGTCTCTCCGGGACAGGGAACACTGAAGCTTTCTTT.

This chain uses TRBV10-3 with TRBJ1-2; D is possibly TRBD1 (5 bases). This CDR3 has 14 amino acids. Deletions cut 2 bases from V and 4 bases from J, with 11 bases between. Germline V CDR1 and CDR2: ENHRY, SYGVKD. The CDR3 region is CAISEPGRPYGYTF. The CDR3, as DNA: TGTGCCATCAGTGAGCCGGGACGGCCCTATGGCTACACCTTC.

The CDR3 DNA follows: TGCGCCAGCAGCTCGGGACAGATTAACACCGGGGAGCTGTTTTTT. It yields the protein CASSSGQINTGELFF. The chain carries TRBV4-1 and TRBJ2-2, with 7 nucleotides matching TRBD1. The trim removed 5 bases at V and 2 bases at J, leaving 5 bases unmatched. From germline, CDR1 is MGHRA and CDR2 YSYEKL. The CDR3 extends over 15 amino acids.

The chain joins TRBV11-3 to TRBJ2-1; TRBD1 aligns across 7 bases. Germline CDR1 and CDR2: SGHNT and YENEEA. V dropped 0 bases and J dropped 6; count of bases not matched to a gene: 8. The CDR3 totals 16 residues. As DNA, the CDR3 is TGTGCCAGCAGCTTAGATTGGGACAGCTTGTTCAATGAGCAGTTCTTC. It translates to CASSLDWDSLFNEQFF.

The count of this clone is one. The chain uses TRBV7-9 and TRBJ2-7, with D unclear. The CDR3 has 15 residues. V was shortened by 5 bases and J by 2 bases, with 16 bases between the two germline ends. The germline V gene encodes CDR1 SEHNR and CDR2 FQNEAQ (reference sequence). The CDR3: CASSPDPTLPYEQYF. As DNA, the CDR3 is TGTGCCAGCAGCCCGGACCCAACCCTCCCCTACGAGCAGTACTTC.

The chain carries TRBV30 and TRBJ1-2; TRBD1 might be the D (5 bases). In germline, CDR1 is GTSNPN, CDR2 SVGIG (reference sequence). The CDR3 has 12 amino acids. V was shortened by 2 bases and J by 6 bases, with 10 bases between the two germline ends. CDR3 protein: CAWSLGDHGYTF. DNA of the CDR3: TGTGCCTGGAGTTTGGGGGATCATGGCTACACCTTC.

DNA of the CDR3: TGCAGCGTTGGTCAGCAGGGTGATTACGAGCAGTACTTC. It translates to CSVGQQGDYEQYF. The chain recombines TRBV29-1 with TRBJ2-7; tentatively, D is TRBD1 (5 bases). Germline V gene data show CDR1 as SQVTM and CDR2 as ANQGSEA. V gave up 4 bases and J gave up 4 bases, with 14 bases separating them. CDR3 length: 13 amino acids.

V usage is TRBV5-1 and J usage is TRBJ1-2; tentatively, D is TRBD1 (5 bases). Per the germline V gene, CDR1 is SGHRS and CDR2 is YFSETQ. The CDR3 is made up of 16 amino acids. The V gene lost 0 bases and the J gene lost 2 bases, with 14 bases spanning the gap. The CDR3 coding sequence is TGCGCCAGCAGCTTGGGGTACCTGGAGGGGAACTATGGCTACACCTTC. It encodes CASSLGYLEGNYGYTF.

DNA for the CDR3: TGTGCCAGCAGTTTAAATGGGGAACACTATGGCTACACCTTC. Its translation: CASSLNGEHYGYTF. The chain employs TRBV28 and TRBJ1-2, with D hard to call. CDR1 is MDHEN, CDR2 SYDVKM, per germline. With 2 bases removed from V and 3 bases from J, the gap between germline ends came to 10 bases. There are 14 residues in the CDR3.

V is TRBV7-6 and J is TRBJ1-1; tentatively, D is TRBD1 (5 bases). The length of the CDR3 is 14 residues. Germline CDR1 SGHVS, CDR2 FNYEAQ. V was trimmed by 5 bases and J by 4 bases, leaving 14 bases between them. CDR3 protein: CASSRDPGRTEAFF. The CDR3 DNA reads as TGTGCCAGCAGCCGCGACCCAGGGCGCACTGAAGCTTTCTTT.